This T cell receptor (beta chain) stems from a study of T-cell memory formation after mild COVID-19 listed by TCRdb under 2021. Study-wide context: Most TCR sequence clusters were specific to one of the two donors. T-cell clones expanding and contracting after mild COVID-19 in two donors were tracked by longitudinal TCRalpha and TCRbeta repertoire sequencing. The cohort comprised two young, previously healthy adult volunteers, one female and one male.

Sequencing was carried out with an Illumina NovaSeq 6000. cDNA libraries for TCRalpha and TCRbeta were prepared by 5'RACE using constant-segment primers, with sample barcodes and unique molecular identifiers added. Trizol reagent was used to extract RNA from every sample. The libraries were amplified in two PCR steps, and the second step added a second sample barcode and Illumina TruSeq adapters. Sequencing of the libraries was done on an Illumina NovaSeq, producing 2 x 150 bp paired-end reads. As for the authors' bioinformatics: Reads were demultiplexed and collapsed into UMI-guided consensus sequences with migec v1.2.7. Using mixcr v2.1.11, UMI consensuses were aligned to TRA and TRB V and J templates and then assembled into clonotypes. A clonotype was counted as expanded or contracted only when both edgeR and NoisET called the clonotype significant, with the noise models trained on biological replicates. For edgeR calls, the cutoffs were a false discovery rate-adjusted p below 0.01 and a log2 fold-change threshold of 1. As an exploratory analysis of dynamics, PCA with hierarchical clustering was applied to max-normalized trajectories of the 1000 most abundant clonotypes. The CD4 or CD8 phenotype of responding clones was assigned using the separately sequenced CD4+ and CD8+ repertoires. In TCRdb, the public reads were trimmed at Q25 with fastp and aligned with MiXCR, with productive beta chains retained. CDR3 protein duplicates are merged, each entry listing the most common genes and DNA. The V and J calls follow TCRdb's processing rather than the paper's. The sample data list about 150,000 distinct CDR3 sequences, and 10% to 15% of these were observed just once. The ten top clones hold 2.5% to 4% of the sample.

What the study reported, not specific to this receptor: The study included only a couple of mild cases, and larger cohorts that include severe cases with pre-infection samples were judged to be necessary. Some responding clones were detected in pre-infection memory, which suggested that pre-existing cross-reactive memory T cells had joined the SARS-CoV-2 response. SARS-CoV-2 specificity of the second-wave clones peaking on day 37 was not confirmed. Clones contracting from day 15 to 85 had balanced CD4/CD8 phenotypes, while a second wave expanding from day 15 to 37 was biased towards CD4+. Contracting CD4+ clones appeared mostly in the CM and EM memory subsets, whereas CD8+ clones were enriched in EMRA.

Via the germline V gene, CDR1 is SGHVS and CDR2 FQNEAQ. At the junction V is shortened by 4 bases and J by 7 bases; bases outside the gene matches: 4. From the cysteine up to the valine, the CDR3 has a length of 13 residues. This entry keeps only the CDR3 DNA: 39 bases, framed from base 1. Ficoll-Paque density gradient centrifugation was used to isolate PBMCs. For this clonotype: No cognate antigen has been identified for it. No per-base quality is available; no much larger clone lies one base away.

The sample consisted of PBMCs or a T cell subset sorted from them (not recorded which). The chain joins TRBV7-8 to TRBJ2-7; 10 middle bases align to TRBD1. The TCR comes from a man younger than 35 who had mild COVID-19 (a few samples of this study predate the infection). The sample titles of this study are shuffled in the database, so cell type and time point are left out; the donor was told from shared clones. The CDR3 region: CASSSDRGREQYV. The sequenced DNA is TGTGCCAGCAGCTCCGACAGGGGGCGGGAGCAGTACGTC.